These T cell receptor beta chains were read from a single sample in a study of blood T cells in healthy people across ages. TCRdb reanalysed the 5' RACE reads using MiXCR and keeps one entry per CDR3 protein. The repertoire holds fewer than 700,000 distinct CDR3 sequences, around 43% seen once, with around 30% in the top ten. The specimen sequenced was blood. These TCRs come from an older man in good health. Both conserved end residues are part of each CDR3. The order of the fields is clone size, V gene, D gene, J gene, CDR3 protein, CDR3 DNA. D genes are given only for firm matches. Expanded clones get a size class; other rows say once, few or many, or leave the size out.

>many|TRBV11-2|TRBD2|TRBJ2-1
CASSRTSGGLSYNEQFF
TGTGCCAGCAGCCGGACTAGCGGGGGCCTTTCCTACAATGAGCAGTTCTTC
>-|TRBV6-2/TRBV6-3|-|TRBJ2-7
CASSYSVSQSSHEQYF
TGTGCCAGCAGTTACTCGGTCAGCCAAAGCTCCCACGAGCAGTACTTC
>-|TRBV6-2/TRBV6-3|-|TRBJ2-6
CASRPGHASGANVLTF
TGTGCCAGCAGACCGGGACACGCCTCTGGGGCCAACGTCCTGACTTTC
>-|TRBV29-1|-|TRBJ2-3
CSVGEGERASTDTQYF
TGCAGCGTTGGGGAGGGGGAAAGGGCTAGCACAGATACGCAGTATTTT
>-|TRBV5-1|TRBD2|TRBJ2-1
CASSNGGASYNEQFF
TGCGCCAGCAGCAACGGGGGGGCCAGTTACAATGAGCAGTTCTTC
>few|TRBV20-1|-|TRBJ2-3
CSARDWGLAADTQYF
TGCAGTGCTAGAGATTGGGGGCTAGCGGCTGATACGCAGTATTTT
>once|TRBV19|TRBD2|TRBJ2-5
CATSRERLAGGGREETQYF
TGTGCCACTAGTAGGGAAAGACTAGCGGGAGGAGGTAGGGAAGAGACCCAGTACTTC
>-|TRBV6-1|TRBD1|TRBJ1-1
CASSEPTGGPQTEAFF
TGTGCCAGCAGTGAACCGACAGGGGGCCCGCAAACTGAAGCTTTCTTT
>-|TRBV4-3|-|TRBJ2-7
CASSLQWERSYEQYF
TGCGCCAGCAGCCTGCAGTGGGAGAGGTCCTACGAGCAGTACTTC
>-|TRBV12-3/TRBV12-4|-|TRBJ1-1
CASVAVKGGRNSNTEAFF
TGTGCCAGCGTCGCTGTAAAGGGAGGCAGGAACTCGAACACTGAAGCTTTCTTT
>-|TRBV7-2|TRBD2|TRBJ2-7
CASSLGSGTSGLTSYEQYF
TGTGCCAGCAGCTTAGGGAGCGGGACTAGCGGTCTAACCTCCTACGAGCAGTACTTC
>-|TRBV18|-|TRBJ2-3
CASSPPAGNTQYF
TGTGCCAGCTCACCACCGGCCGGGAATACGCAGTATTTT
>-|TRBV12-3/TRBV12-4|-|TRBJ2-3
CASNLGRAGTDTQYF
TGTGCCAGCAACCTCGGACGAGCGGGCACAGATACGCAGTATTTT
>many|TRBV2|-|TRBJ2-1
CASSGRATEADLFF
TGTGCCAGCAGTGGCCGGGCCACTGAAGCGGACTTGTTCTTC
>-|TRBV20-1|TRBD2|TRBJ2-3
CSASLTSGDTDTQYF
TGCAGTGCGTCACTGACTAGCGGGGACACAGATACGCAGTATTTT
>-|TRBV6-2/TRBV6-3|TRBD2|TRBJ2-5
CASSYGRSGGTQETQYF
TGTGCCAGCAGTTACGGTAGGAGCGGGGGGACACAAGAGACCCAGTACTTC
>few|TRBV4-3|TRBD2|TRBJ2-7
CASSPSLGGSRREQYF
TGCGCCAGCAGCCCAAGCCTCGGGGGGTCTCGACGGGAGCAGTACTTC
>-|TRBV27|-|TRBJ2-5
CASSSPQFFQETQYF
TGTGCCAGCAGTAGCCCCCAGTTCTTCCAAGAGACCCAGTACTTC
>-|TRBV20-1|-|TRBJ1-5
CSAGKNWNQPQHF
TGCAGTGCAGGAAAAAACTGGAATCAGCCCCAGCATTTT
>-|TRBV19|TRBD1|TRBJ2-2
CASSLKQGARTGELFF
TGTGCCAGTAGCCTGAAACAGGGGGCGCGGACCGGGGAGCTGTTTTTT
>-|TRBV5-1|-|TRBJ2-1
CASSSAGRYNDNEQFF
TGCGCCAGCAGCTCGGCCGGGCGGTATAACGACAATGAGCAGTTCTTC
>-|TRBV27|TRBD1|TRBJ1-2
CASSLRDSPVYGYTF
TGTGCCAGCAGCCTACGGGACAGTCCTGTTTATGGCTACACCTTC
>few|TRBV7-9|-|TRBJ2-7
CASSGRFAGTTYEQYF
TGTGCCAGCAGCGGTCGTTTTGCGGGGACGACCTACGAGCAGTACTTC
>few|TRBV12-3/TRBV12-4|-|TRBJ2-1
CASSGEGDKVNEQFF
TGTGCCAGCAGTGGAGAAGGGGACAAGGTCAATGAGCAGTTCTTC
>-|TRBV29-1|-|TRBJ2-1
CSVEVGVRMDYNEQFF
TGCAGCGTTGAGGTAGGGGTGAGGATGGACTACAATGAGCAGTTCTTC
>-|TRBV6-6|-|TRBJ1-5
CASNEGFQPQHF
TGTGCCAGCAACGAAGGGTTTCAGCCCCAGCATTTT
>few|TRBV20-1|TRBD2|TRBJ2-1
CSARTSGGRNEQFF
TGCAGTGCGCGGACTAGCGGGGGGCGCAATGAGCAGTTCTTC
>-|TRBV24-1|-|TRBJ2-5
CATSDRERRETQYF
TGTGCCACCAGTGACAGGGAGCGGCGGGAGACCCAGTACTTC
>-|TRBV10-3|TRBD1|TRBJ2-3
CAISTGGALDTQYF
TGTGCCATCAGTACAGGGGGCGCGTTAGATACGCAGTATTTT
>once|TRBV29-1|-|TRBJ1-2
CGVGTGRSYTF
TGCGGCGTTGGGACGGGCAGGAGCTACACCTTC
>many|TRBV3-1|-|TRBJ1-5
CASSRRQSPDQPQHF
TGTGCCAGCAGCCGTAGGCAGTCACCGGATCAGCCCCAGCATTTT
>few|TRBV28|-|TRBJ1-5
CASSYMNQPQHF
TGTGCCAGCAGTTACATGAATCAGCCCCAGCATTTT
>-|TRBV3-1|-|TRBJ2-1
CASSQASPPGYNEQFF
TGTGCCAGCAGCCAAGCTTCCCCTCCAGGCTACAATGAGCAGTTCTTC
>-|TRBV20-1|TRBD2|TRBJ2-7
CSARGLAGGYEQYF
TGCAGTGCTCGAGGACTAGCGGGAGGGTACGAGCAGTACTTC
>few|TRBV6-2/TRBV6-3|TRBD2|TRBJ2-7
CASSSLAVPTYEQYF
TGTGCCAGCAGTTCCCTAGCGGTACCAACCTACGAGCAGTACTTC
>-|TRBV6-1|TRBD1|TRBJ2-7
CASRTPLGTGDYEQYF
TGTGCCAGCCGGACCCCCCTCGGGACAGGGGACTACGAGCAGTACTTC
>few|TRBV29-1|-|TRBJ1-2
CSVESPTVPDGYTF
TGCAGCGTTGAATCGCCGACAGTGCCTGATGGCTACACCTTC
>once|TRBV6-2/TRBV6-3|TRBD2|TRBJ2-1
CASSVPGLAGRTYNEQFF
TGTGCCAGCAGTGTCCCGGGACTAGCGGGTAGGACCTACAATGAGCAGTTCTTC
>-|TRBV25-1|-|TRBJ2-1
CASSRLEGSLNEQFF
TGTGCCAGCAGCCGACTAGAAGGGTCTCTCAATGAGCAGTTCTTC
>-|TRBV4-2|TRBD1|TRBJ2-1
CASSQAPGQGNYNEQFF
TGTGCCAGCAGCCAAGCTCCGGGACAGGGAAATTACAATGAGCAGTTCTTC
>-|TRBV19|-|TRBJ2-3
CASSVDRKASTDTQYF
TGTGCCAGTAGTGTTGACAGGAAAGCTAGCACAGATACGCAGTATTTT
>-|TRBV10-3|-|TRBJ2-2
CAINPGRAVSTGELFF
TGTGCCATCAACCCGGGACGAGCTGTTTCGACCGGGGAGCTGTTTTTT
>-|TRBV5-6|-|TRBJ1-1
CASSLERTEAFF
TGTGCCAGCAGCTTGGAGAGAACTGAAGCTTTCTTT
>few|TRBV5-1|TRBD1|TRBJ2-7
CASSSTGQGYNEQYF
TGCGCCAGCAGCTCCACGGGACAGGGTTACAATGAGCAGTACTTC
>-|TRBV10-3|-|TRBJ2-7
CAISEPQGRDEQYF
TGTGCCATCAGTGAACCTCAGGGCAGGGACGAGCAGTACTTC
>-|TRBV4-2|-|TRBJ1-1
CASSQISGAKNTEAFF
TGTGCCAGCAGCCAAATTTCAGGGGCGAAGAACACTGAAGCTTTCTTT
>few|TRBV12-5|-|TRBJ2-5
CASGPPTVETQYF
TGTGCTAGTGGTCCCCCGACAGTCGAGACCCAGTACTTC
>few|TRBV9|-|TRBJ2-7
CASSVAEGQSYEQYF
TGTGCCAGCAGCGTAGCGGAGGGACAGTCCTACGAGCAGTACTTC
>few|TRBV30|TRBD1|TRBJ2-7
CAWSDETGGFYEQYF
TGTGCCTGGAGTGATGAGACAGGGGGCTTTTACGAGCAGTACTTC
>-|TRBV6-1|-|TRBJ2-5
CASSEGRGRVETQYF
TGTGCCAGCAGTGAAGGGAGAGGAAGGGTAGAGACCCAGTACTTC
>-|TRBV12-3/TRBV12-4|TRBD1|TRBJ2-1
CASSLATGASYNEQFF
TGTGCCAGCAGTTTAGCCACAGGGGCCTCCTACAATGAGCAGTTCTTC
>-|TRBV29-1|TRBD1|TRBJ2-3
CGVVRTGSTDTQYF
TGCGGCGTTGTGAGGACAGGGAGCACAGATACGCAGTATTTT
>few|TRBV7-2|-|TRBJ1-2
CASSLVGSGVRGYTF
TGTGCCAGCAGCTTAGTTGGATCTGGGGTGAGGGGCTACACCTTC
>-|TRBV29-1|TRBD1|TRBJ1-4
CSVDTGTGEKLFF
TGCAGCGTCGACACCGGGACAGGGGAAAAACTGTTTTTT
>-|TRBV28|-|TRBJ1-1
CASRRRLYTEAFF
TGTGCCAGCAGACGTAGGTTGTACACTGAAGCTTTCTTT